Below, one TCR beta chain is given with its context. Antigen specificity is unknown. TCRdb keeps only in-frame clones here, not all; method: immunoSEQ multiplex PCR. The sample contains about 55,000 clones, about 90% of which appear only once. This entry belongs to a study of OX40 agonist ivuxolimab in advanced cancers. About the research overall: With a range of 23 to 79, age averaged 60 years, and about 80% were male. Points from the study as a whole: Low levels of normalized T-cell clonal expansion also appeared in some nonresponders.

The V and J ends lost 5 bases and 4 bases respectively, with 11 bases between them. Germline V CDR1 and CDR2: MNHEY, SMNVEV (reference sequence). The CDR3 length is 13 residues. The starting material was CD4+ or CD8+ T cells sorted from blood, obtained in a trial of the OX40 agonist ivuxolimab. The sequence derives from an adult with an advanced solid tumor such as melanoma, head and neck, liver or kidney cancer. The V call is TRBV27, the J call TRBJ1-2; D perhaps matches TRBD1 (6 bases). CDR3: CASSPTGPYGYTF. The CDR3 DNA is TGTGCCAGCAGTCCGACAGGACCCTATGGCTACACCTTC.